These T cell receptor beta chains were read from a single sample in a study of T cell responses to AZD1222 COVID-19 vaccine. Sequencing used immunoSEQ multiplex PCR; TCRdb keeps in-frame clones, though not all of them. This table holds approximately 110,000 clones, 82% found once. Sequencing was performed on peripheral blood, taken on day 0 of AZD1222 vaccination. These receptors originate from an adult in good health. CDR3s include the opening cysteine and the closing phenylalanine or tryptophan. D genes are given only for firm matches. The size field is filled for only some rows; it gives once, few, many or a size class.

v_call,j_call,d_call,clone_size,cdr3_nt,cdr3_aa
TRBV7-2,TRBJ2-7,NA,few,TGTGCCAGCACCGTCTCGACAGGCAGCTCCTACGAGCAGTACTTC,CASTVSTGSSYEQYF
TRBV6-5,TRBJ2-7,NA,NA,TGTGCCAGCAGTTACCAGGCCCCCCCGACCTACGAGCAGTACTTC,CASSYQAPPTYEQYF
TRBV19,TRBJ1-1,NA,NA,TGTGCCAGTAGTACCCCCGGGACGGCGCGGAGGGCTTTCTTT,CASSTPGTARRAFF
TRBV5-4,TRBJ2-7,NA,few,TGTGCCAGCAGCCTGGATACGGGCGGGGAGTACGAGCAGTACTTC,CASSLDTGGEYEQYF
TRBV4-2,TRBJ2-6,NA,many,TGTGCCAGCAGCCAAGACCCCTCGACTGGGGCCAACGTCCTGACTTTC,CASSQDPSTGANVLTF
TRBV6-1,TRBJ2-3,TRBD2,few,TGTGCCAGCAGTGAACTAGCGGGGGCAGATACGCAGTATTTT,CASSELAGADTQYF
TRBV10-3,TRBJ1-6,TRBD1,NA,TGTGCCATCAGTCCGGGACAGGCCCCTTCACCCCTCCACTTT,CAISPGQAPSPLHF
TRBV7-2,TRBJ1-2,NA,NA,TGTGCCAGCAGCTTTGCCCAGGCAGGGAAAGTTGGCTACACCTTC,CASSFAQAGKVGYTF
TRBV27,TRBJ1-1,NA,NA,TGTGCCAGCAGTGCCCTAAAGTTCGCCATCATGAACACTGAAGCTTTCTTT,CASSALKFAIMNTEAFF
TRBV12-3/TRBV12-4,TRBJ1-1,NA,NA,TGTGCCAGCAGGCCCACGGCAGTCACTGAAGCTTTCTTT,CASRPTAVTEAFF
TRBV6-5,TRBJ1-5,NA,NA,TGTGCCAGCAGTACCCACAGGGCCGACAATCAGCCCCAGCATTTT,CASSTHRADNQPQHF
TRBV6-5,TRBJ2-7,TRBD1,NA,TGTGCCACCCGACAGGGGCTGGGCGAGCAGTACTTC,CATRQGLGEQYF
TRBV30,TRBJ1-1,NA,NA,TGTGCCTGGACAGGGGTGAACACTGAAGCTTTCTTT,CAWTGVNTEAFF
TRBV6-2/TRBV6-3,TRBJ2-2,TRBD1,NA,TGTGCCAGCAGTTCTGGACAGGGGACCGGGGAGCTGTTTTTT,CASSSGQGTGELFF
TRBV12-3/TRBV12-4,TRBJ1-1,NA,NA,TGTGCCAGCAGCCAGCATGAGTCTACTGAAGCTTTCTTT,CASSQHESTEAFF
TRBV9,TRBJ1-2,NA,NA,TGTGCCAGCAGCGTAGATGGGGGAGTAAACTATGGCTACACCTTC,CASSVDGGVNYGYTF
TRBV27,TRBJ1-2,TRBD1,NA,TGTGCCAGCAGTACCTGGACAGGGAAGGATGGCTACACCTTC,CASSTWTGKDGYTF
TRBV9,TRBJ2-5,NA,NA,TGTGCCAGCAGCGTAGAGGGCGGGGTGGGCCAAGAGACCCAGTACTTC,CASSVEGGVGQETQYF
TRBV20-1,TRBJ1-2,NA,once,TGCAGTGCTAGTTTCACGGGCTTAGCTAACTATGGCTACACCTTC,CSASFTGLANYGYTF
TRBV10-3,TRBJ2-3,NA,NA,TGTGCCATCAGTGACAGGGAGAGGAGCACAGATACGCAGTATTTT,CAISDRERSTDTQYF
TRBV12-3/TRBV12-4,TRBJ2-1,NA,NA,TGTGCCAGCAGTTCCCTGTACGGCTCGCAGTTCTTC,CASSSLYGSQFF
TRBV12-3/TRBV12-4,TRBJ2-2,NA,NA,TGTGCCAGCAGTTTGGGCTCCGGGGAGCTGTTTTTT,CASSLGSGELFF
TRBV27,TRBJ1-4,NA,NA,TGTGCCAGCAGTTTATCTTTGTCGGCTATTCGGGAAAAACTGTTTTTT,CASSLSLSAIREKLFF
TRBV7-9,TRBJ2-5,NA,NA,TGTGCCAGCAGCTTAGGGGGGTACCAAGAGACCCAGTACTTC,CASSLGGYQETQYF
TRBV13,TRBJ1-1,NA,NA,TGTGCCAGCAGCTTAGAGGGAGGGGGAACGGCTTTCTTT,CASSLEGGGTAFF
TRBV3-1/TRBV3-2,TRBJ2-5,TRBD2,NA,TGTGCCAGCAGCCAACCACGGGTAGCGGGGGGGCGGAGCCAAGAGACCCAGTACTTC,CASSQPRVAGGRSQETQYF
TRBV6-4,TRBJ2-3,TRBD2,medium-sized,TGTGCCAGCAGTAGCGGGGGGGCCACAGATACGCAGTATTTT,CASSSGGATDTQYF
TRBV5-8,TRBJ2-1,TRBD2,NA,TGTGCCAGCAGCTCCGGGGGGGCCAAGAACAATGAGCAGTTCTTC,CASSSGGAKNNEQFF
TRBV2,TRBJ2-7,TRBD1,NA,TGTGCCGGCGACAGGGGGCTTATCTACGAGCAGTACTTC,CAGDRGLIYEQYF
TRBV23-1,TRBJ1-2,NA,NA,TGCGCCAGCAGTCAAGGCGGGCCCAGGGGCTACACCTTC,CASSQGGPRGYTF
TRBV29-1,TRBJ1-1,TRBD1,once,TGCAGCGTTCAACAGGGGCGGCACACTGAAGCTTTCTTT,CSVQQGRHTEAFF
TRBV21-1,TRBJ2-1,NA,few,TGTGCCAGCAGCAAAGGAGGGGGGCAGGGTCCCGGCAATGAGCAGTTCTTC,CASSKGGGQGPGNEQFF
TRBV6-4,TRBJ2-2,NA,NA,TGTGCCAGCAGTGACGAGGGGGGCCCGACCGGGGAGCTGTTTTTT,CASSDEGGPTGELFF
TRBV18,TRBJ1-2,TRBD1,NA,TGTGCCAGCTCACCATGGGGACAGAGAGATGGCTACACCTTC,CASSPWGQRDGYTF
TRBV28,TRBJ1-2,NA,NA,TGTGCCAGCAGTTTACAGGAGTATGGCTACACCTTC,CASSLQEYGYTF
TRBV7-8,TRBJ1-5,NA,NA,TGTGCCAGCAGCTTACGGGGGCCTAATCAGCCCCAGCATTTT,CASSLRGPNQPQHF
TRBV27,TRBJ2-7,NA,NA,TGTGCCAGCAGTTTAAAGGGCTCCTACGAGCAGTACTTC,CASSLKGSYEQYF
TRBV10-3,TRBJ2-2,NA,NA,TGTGCCATCAGTGAAGGCACCGCCTATCGCGACACCGGGGAGCTGTTTTTT,CAISEGTAYRDTGELFF
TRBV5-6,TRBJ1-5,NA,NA,TGTGCCAGCAGCTTGGCGGGACGGCTTAGCAATCAGCCCCAGCATTTT,CASSLAGRLSNQPQHF
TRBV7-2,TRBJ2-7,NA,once,TGTGCCAGCAGCCTCCCTTCTAACTCCGCGTCCCCCTACGAGCAGTACTTC,CASSLPSNSASPYEQYF
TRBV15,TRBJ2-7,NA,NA,TGTGCCACCAGCATCGGGCGAGGGAGCTCCTACGAGCAGTACTTC,CATSIGRGSSYEQYF
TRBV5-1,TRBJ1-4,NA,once,TGCGCCAGCAGCTTGCCAACATCAGAGACCCTCGGATATGAAAAACTGTTTTTT,CASSLPTSETLGYEKLFF
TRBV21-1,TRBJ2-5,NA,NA,TGTGCCAGCAGCGGACTTCCCTCAACCATCCAAGAGACCCAGTACTTC,CASSGLPSTIQETQYF
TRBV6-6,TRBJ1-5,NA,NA,TGTGCCAGCAGTCCAGGCTACACAGGGAAAGGAAATCAGCCCCAGCATTTT,CASSPGYTGKGNQPQHF
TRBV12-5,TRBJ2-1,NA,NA,TGTGCTAGTGGTTTGGACAGTGGGAATGAGCAGTTCTTC,CASGLDSGNEQFF
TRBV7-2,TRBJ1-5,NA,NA,TGTGCCAGCAGCGTGTCAGGTACGAACAATCAGCCCCAGCATTTT,CASSVSGTNNQPQHF
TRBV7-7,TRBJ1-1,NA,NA,TGTGCCAGCAGCTTCGGCCTGAACACTGAAGCTTTCTTT,CASSFGLNTEAFF